This entry lists 23 T cell receptor beta chains sequenced from one sample in a study of CD8+ T cells in alopecia areata. After isolation, RNA underwent reverse transcription to generate cDNA as the sequencing template. Libraries were prepared by immunoSEQ multiplex PCR; TCRdb keeps only in-frame clonotypes and omits some of them. Seen here are about 130,000 clones, approximately 48% observed once, and the top ten hold around 19%. The specimen comprised CD8+ T cells sorted from blood, sampled at week 0. These receptors were collected from a human donor with alopecia areata.

V usage is TRBV2 and J usage is TRBJ1-1; D possibly corresponds to TRBD1 (6 bases). V was clipped by 9 bases and J by 8 bases, with 16 bases between them. This CDR3 contains 12 residues. The germline V gene has CDR1 SNHLY and CDR2 FYNNEI. CDR3 sequence (DNA): TGTGCCAGGGTAACAGGGCTAGGAGAAGCTTTCTTT. Its protein is CARVTGLGEAFF.

This clone was counted a few times. A read error is likely here: a far larger clone is one base away. This chain connects TRBV23-1 to TRBJ2-7; D may be TRBD1 (5 bases). TRBV23-1 is an ORF; its function is uncertain. The germline V and J ends were trimmed by 6 bases and 3 bases, with 15 bases remaining between them. The CDR3 is 14 residues long. The chain's CDR3 is CASSQDTQGYEQYF. The CDR3, as DNA: TGCGCCAGCAGCCAAGATACCCAGGGCTACGAGCAGTACTTC.

This clone was seen only a few times. The chain combines TRBV19 with TRBJ1-5; no clear D. Germline V CDR1 and CDR2: LNHDA, SQIVND (reference sequence). The CDR3 is 13 residues long. Trimming stripped 7 bases from V and 2 bases from J, with 9 bases between. CDR3 residues: CASNSEGNQPQHF. Written as DNA, the CDR3 is TGTGCCAGTAATTCTGAGGGCAATCAGCCCCAGCATTTT.

The table lists this clone with a few counts. This chain links TRBV29-1 with TRBJ2-2, with D uncertain. The germline V gene encodes CDR1 SQVTM and CDR2 ANQGSEA. CDR3 length equals 15 residues. V was trimmed by 6 bases and J by 0 bases, leaving 14 bases between them. CDR3 nucleotides: TGCAGCGTCGGGCGGTCTCCTGCGAACACCGGGGAGCTGTTTTTT. Amino acid sequence: CSVGRSPANTGELFF.

The V call is TRBV6-5, the J call TRBJ2-7, with 8 bases fitting TRBD1. Trimming at V came to 0 bases and at J to 2 bases, leaving 6 bases not matched to a gene. The germline V gene encodes CDR1 MNHEY and CDR2 SVGAGI. The length of the CDR3 is 16 residues. The CDR3 DNA reads as TGTGCCAGCAGTTACTCGACGGGACAGGTCACCTACGAGCAGTACTTC. Residues: CASSYSTGQVTYEQYF.

This chain links TRBV6-5 with TRBJ1-6, with D tentatively TRBD1 (6 bases). V lost 6 bases, J lost 5 bases, and 14 bases lay in between. The CDR3 sequence is 15 residues long. Germline values: CDR1 MNHEY, CDR2 SVGAGI. The CDR3 DNA is TGTGCCAGCAGCCCCCCGGGGGCTGATAATTCACCCCTCCACTTT. Its protein is CASSPPGADNSPLHF.

As concerns this clone: This sample also contains other DNA sequences that code for the same CDR3. The J gene is TRBJ1-1, the V gene TRBV30; D may be TRBD1 (6 bases). The CDR3 is 13 residues long. Trimming removed 2 bases from V and 1 base from J, with 8 bases in between. Germline loops: CDR1 GTSNPN, CDR2 SVGIG (reference sequence). The CDR3 sequence is CAWSIGGNTEAFF. The CDR3 DNA follows: TGTGCCTGGAGTATAGGGGGGAACACTGAAGCTTTCTTT.

This clone appeared a few times. The chain is built from TRBV2 and TRBJ2-3; D is undetermined. This CDR3 has 11 amino acids. CDR1 is SNHLY, CDR2 FYNNEI, per germline. V was clipped by 8 bases and J by 3 bases, with 6 bases between them. The CDR3 is CASRPTDTQYF. The CDR3 nucleotides are TGTGCCAGCCGTCCTACAGATACGCAGTATTTT.

The CDR3 DNA is TGCGCCAGCAGCTTATACGATAGCTCCTACGAGCAGTACTTC. Protein sequence: CASSLYDSSYEQYF. The chain couples TRBV5-1 to TRBJ2-7; D not resolved. Trimming removed 2 bases at V and 0 bases at J, with 9 bases between. The CDR3 loop spans 14 amino acids. Looked up from germline, CDR1 is SGHRS and CDR2 is YFSETQ.

This clone was seen more than once but under ten times. The chain carries TRBV2 and TRBJ2-3; D unclear. Trimming pared 6 bases from V and 2 bases from J, leaving 15 bases between. The CDR3 has 15 residues. Germline V gene data show CDR1 as SNHLY and CDR2 as FYNNEI. CDR3 loop: CASSADIPLTDTQYF. The CDR3 DNA follows: TGTGCCAGCAGCGCAGATATACCCCTCACAGATACGCAGTATTTT.

The chain employs TRBV27 and TRBJ1-2; no clear D. CDR1 is MNHEY, CDR2 SMNVEV, per germline (reference sequence). V was pared by 3 bases and J by 4 bases, with 12 bases between. There are 14 residues in the CDR3. The CDR3 region is CASSLEPGIYGYTF. The CDR3 bases are TGTGCCAGCAGTTTGGAGCCAGGCATCTATGGCTACACCTTC.

There are a few counts of this clone. V and J are TRBV29-1 and TRBJ2-1, with 7 positions matching TRBD2. The V and J ends lost 6 bases and 2 bases, in that order; junction bases with no gene match: 16. This CDR3 contains 17 residues. Per germline, CDR1 SQVTM and CDR2 ANQGSEA. CDR3: CSVLGLVTSVAYNEQFF. The CDR3 nucleotides read TGCAGCGTCCTGGGATTGGTTACTAGCGTGGCCTACAATGAGCAGTTCTTC.

The rearrangement uses TRBV27 and TRBJ2-2; 8 bases match TRBD1. Germline V CDR1 and CDR2: MNHEY, SMNVEV (reference sequence). The V and J ends lost 7 bases and 10 bases, in that order; junction bases with no gene match: 8. There are 13 residues in the CDR3. CDR3: CASTFAGGEELFF. The CDR3 region has the DNA TGTGCCAGCACTTTCGCAGGGGGCGAGGAGCTGTTTTTT.

The chain recombines TRBV7-3 with TRBJ1-2; the match to TRBD1 covers 12 bases. Germline lookup yields CDR1 SGHTA and CDR2 FQGTGA. Unmatched junction bases numbered 4, after V lost 5 bases and J lost 3 bases. The length of the CDR3 is 15 residues. The DNA for the CDR3 is TGTGCCAGCAGCGGGACAGGGGGCATGGACTATGGCTACACCTTC. It translates to CASSGTGGMDYGYTF.

This chain joins TRBV29-1 and TRBJ1-2; maybe TRBD1 (6 bases). CDR3 size: 13 residues. Germline V gives CDR1 SQVTM, CDR2 ANQGSEA. V lost 6 bases, J lost 5 bases, and 16 bases lay in between. CDR3 DNA: TGCAGCGTGAGGACAGATCCTATTTATGGCTACACCTTC. This encodes CSVRTDPIYGYTF.

The rearrangement links TRBV13 to TRBJ2-3; D not resolved. The V gene lost 3 bases and the J gene lost 6 bases, with 7 bases spanning the gap. The CDR3 runs 12 residues. Germline CDR1 reads PRHDT; CDR2 reads FYEKMQ (reference sequence). CDR3 protein: CASSFFADTQYF. DNA of the CDR3: TGTGCCAGCAGCTTTTTCGCGGATACGCAGTATTTT.

The V call is TRBV13, the J call TRBJ1-3, with D unresolved. Trimming pared 5 bases from V and 8 bases from J, leaving 7 bases between. Germline-derived CDR1 and CDR2 are PRHDT and FYEKMQ (reference sequence). This CDR3 is built from 11 residues. The CDR3 bases are TGTGCCAGCAGCCCTCGCCACACCATATATTTT. Amino acid sequence: CASSPRHTIYF.

V gene TRBV27 combines with J gene TRBJ2-7; 9 bases are shared with TRBD1. There are 15 residues in the CDR3. The trim removed 6 bases at V and 5 bases at J, leaving 11 bases unmatched. From germline, CDR1 is MNHEY and CDR2 SMNVEV (reference sequence). CDR3 sequence reads: CASSQTGTGNNEQYF. In DNA, the CDR3 is TGTGCCAGCAGCCAGACCGGGACAGGGAACAACGAGCAGTACTTC.

At least ten counts were recorded for this clone. This sequence joins TRBV4-1 and TRBJ1-6; D remains unclear. The CDR3 runs to 16 residues. The V end was cut by 0 bases, the J end by 13 bases, with 19 bases between. Germline V gene data show CDR1 as MGHRA and CDR2 as YSYEKL. The CDR3 spells CASSQDGKGADVPLHF. CDR3 DNA: TGCGCCAGCAGCCAAGATGGGAAGGGCGCAGATGTTCCCCTCCACTTT.

Points on this clone: Additional DNA sequences in this sample encode the identical CDR3. The J gene is TRBJ1-4, the V gene TRBV29-1, with D uncertain. Looked up from germline, CDR1 is SQVTM and CDR2 is ANQGSEA. The CDR3 is made up of 12 amino acids. Trimming took 4 bases from V and 8 from J, leaving 11 bases between them. CDR3 loop: CSVASAVEKLFF. The CDR3 nucleotides are TGCAGCGTTGCGTCAGCGGTCGAAAAACTGTTTTTT.

The chain links TRBV7-9 to TRBJ2-3; D remains unclear. Trimming took 5 bases from V and 6 from J, leaving 12 bases between them. The CDR3 consists of 13 residues. CDR1 SEHNR and CDR2 FQNEAQ come from the germline V gene (reference sequence). CDR3 amino acids: CASSLDPWDTQYF. The CDR3 bases are TGTGCCAGCAGCCTGGACCCCTGGGATACGCAGTATTTT.

V and J are TRBV6-5 and TRBJ2-7; 8 nucleotides match TRBD1. The CDR3 runs 14 residues. Germline values: CDR1 MNHEY, CDR2 SVGAGI. J lost 6 bases, V lost 0 bases, and 4 bases had no gene match. CDR3 nucleotide sequence: TGTGCCAGCAGTTACTCTCAGGGGGCGCGCGAGCAGTACTTC. It codes for CASSYSQGAREQYF.

The V gene is TRBV6-4, the J gene TRBJ2-1; 12 nucleotides agree with TRBD2. The CDR3 contains 15 residues. Losses at the gene ends were 3 bases for V and 7 bases for J; bases not matched to a gene: 4. Germline V CDR1 and CDR2: MRHNA, SNTAGT. CDR3 DNA: TGTGCCAGCAGTGATCTAGCGGGGGGGCAAAATGAGCAGTTCTTC. It yields the protein CASSDLAGGQNEQFF.